The sequence of this T cell receptor beta chain was determined in a study of T cell responses to AZD1222 COVID-19 vaccine. The data were produced by immunoSEQ multiplex PCR, yet TCRdb's version contains in-frame clones alone and is incomplete. The sample records tens of thousands of clones, around 83% being singletons. The sequencing here drew on peripheral blood, taken on day 0 of AZD1222 vaccination. The receptor was isolated from an adult in good health.

The chain's CDR3 is CASSTGQGAYEQYF. The CDR3 DNA follows: TGTGCCAGCAGCACCGGACAGGGGGCATACGAGCAGTACTTC. V and J are TRBV13 and TRBJ2-7; 11 bases are shared with TRBD1. The length of the CDR3 is 14 residues. CDR1 is PRHDT and CDR2 is FYEKMQ in the germline V gene (reference sequence). With V trimmed by 5 bases and J by 4 bases, 4 bases remained unmatched.